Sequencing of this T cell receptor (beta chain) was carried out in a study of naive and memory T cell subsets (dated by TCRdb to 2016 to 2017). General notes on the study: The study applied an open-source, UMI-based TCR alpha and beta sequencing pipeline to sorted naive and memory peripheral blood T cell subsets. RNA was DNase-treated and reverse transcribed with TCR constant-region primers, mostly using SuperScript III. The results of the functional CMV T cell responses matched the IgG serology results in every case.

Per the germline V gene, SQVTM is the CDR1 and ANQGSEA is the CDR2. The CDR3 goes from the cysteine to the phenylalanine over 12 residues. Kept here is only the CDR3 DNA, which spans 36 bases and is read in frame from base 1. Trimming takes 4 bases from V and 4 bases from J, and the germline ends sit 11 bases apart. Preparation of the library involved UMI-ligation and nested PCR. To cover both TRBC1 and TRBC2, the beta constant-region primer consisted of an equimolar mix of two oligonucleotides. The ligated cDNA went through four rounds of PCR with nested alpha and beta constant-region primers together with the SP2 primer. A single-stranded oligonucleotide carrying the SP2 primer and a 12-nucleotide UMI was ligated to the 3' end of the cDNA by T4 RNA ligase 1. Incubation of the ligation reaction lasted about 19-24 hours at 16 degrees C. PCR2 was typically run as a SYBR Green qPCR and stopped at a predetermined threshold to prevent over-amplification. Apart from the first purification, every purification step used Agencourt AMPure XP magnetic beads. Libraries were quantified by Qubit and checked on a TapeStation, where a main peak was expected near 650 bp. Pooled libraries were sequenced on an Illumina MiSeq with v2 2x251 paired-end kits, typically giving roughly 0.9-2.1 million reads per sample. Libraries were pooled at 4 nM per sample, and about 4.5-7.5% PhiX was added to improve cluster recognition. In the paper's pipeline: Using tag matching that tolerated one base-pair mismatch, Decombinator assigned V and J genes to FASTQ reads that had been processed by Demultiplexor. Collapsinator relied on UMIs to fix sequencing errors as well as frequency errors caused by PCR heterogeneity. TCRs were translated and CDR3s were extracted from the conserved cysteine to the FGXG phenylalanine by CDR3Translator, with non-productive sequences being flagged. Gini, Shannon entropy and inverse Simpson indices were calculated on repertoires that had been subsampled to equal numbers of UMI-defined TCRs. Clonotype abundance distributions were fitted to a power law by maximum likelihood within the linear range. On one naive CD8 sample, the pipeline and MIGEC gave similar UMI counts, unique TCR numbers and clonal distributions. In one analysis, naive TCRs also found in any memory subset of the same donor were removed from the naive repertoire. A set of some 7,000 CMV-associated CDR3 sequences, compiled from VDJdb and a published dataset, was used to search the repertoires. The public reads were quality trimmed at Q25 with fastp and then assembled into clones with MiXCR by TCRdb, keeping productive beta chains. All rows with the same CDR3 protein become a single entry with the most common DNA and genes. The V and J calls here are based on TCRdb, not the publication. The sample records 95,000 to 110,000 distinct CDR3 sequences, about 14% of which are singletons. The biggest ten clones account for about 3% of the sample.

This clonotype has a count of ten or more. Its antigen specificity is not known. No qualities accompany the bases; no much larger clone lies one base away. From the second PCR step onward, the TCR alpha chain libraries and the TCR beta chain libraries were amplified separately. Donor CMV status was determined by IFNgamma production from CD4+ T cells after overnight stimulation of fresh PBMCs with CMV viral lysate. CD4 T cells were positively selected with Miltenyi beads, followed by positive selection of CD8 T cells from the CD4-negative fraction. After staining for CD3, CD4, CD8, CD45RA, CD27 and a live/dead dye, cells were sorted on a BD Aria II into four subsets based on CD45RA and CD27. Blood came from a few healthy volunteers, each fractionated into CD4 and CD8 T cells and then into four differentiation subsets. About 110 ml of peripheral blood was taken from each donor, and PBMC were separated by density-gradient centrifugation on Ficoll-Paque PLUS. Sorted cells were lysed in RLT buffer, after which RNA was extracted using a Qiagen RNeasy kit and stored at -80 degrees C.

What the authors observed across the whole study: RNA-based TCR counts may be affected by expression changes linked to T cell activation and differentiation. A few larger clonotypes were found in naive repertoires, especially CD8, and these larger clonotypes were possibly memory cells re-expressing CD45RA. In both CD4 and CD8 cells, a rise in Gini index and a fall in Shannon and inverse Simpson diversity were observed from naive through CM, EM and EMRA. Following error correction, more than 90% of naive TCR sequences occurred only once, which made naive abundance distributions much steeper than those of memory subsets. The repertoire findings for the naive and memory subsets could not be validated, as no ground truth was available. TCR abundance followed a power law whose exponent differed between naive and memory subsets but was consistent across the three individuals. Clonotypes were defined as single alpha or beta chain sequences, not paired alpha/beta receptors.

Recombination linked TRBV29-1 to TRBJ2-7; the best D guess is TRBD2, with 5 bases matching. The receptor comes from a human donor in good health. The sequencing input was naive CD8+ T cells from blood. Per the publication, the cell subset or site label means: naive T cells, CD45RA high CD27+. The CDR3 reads CSVAGVGYEQYF. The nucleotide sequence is TGCAGCGTTGCCGGGGTTGGTTACGAGCAGTACTTC.